This T cell receptor (beta chain) is from a study of T cells in Graves' hyperthyroidism and ophthalmopathy. The germline V and J ends were trimmed by 3 bases and 8 bases, with 11 bases remaining between them. CDR3 length: 14 residues. From RNA transcripts, TCR beta CDR3 regions were amplified. In the first-round RT-PCR of the TCR CDR3, the HTBI primer set was used. TCRdb fed the multiplex PCR reads into MiXCR, producing one record per CDR3 protein. Here the sample spans hundreds of thousands of distinct CDR3 sequences, roughly 15% being singletons. Whole-study findings and limits: Ophthalmopathy stood apart from stable hyperthyroidism in a 13 V-J model. The model foresaw ophthalmopathy a median roughly 6.6 months prior to onset.

This clonotype was observed at least ten times. Its antigen is undetermined. Each 10 ml fresh peripheral blood draw supplied the PBMCs. The J gene is TRBJ1-6, the V gene TRBV12-3 or TRBV12-4; D unresolved. The source of this sequence is a man between 18 and 29 years old with Graves' ophthalmopathy. Source material: blood. CDR3 loop: CASSLAGSDSPLHF. The CDR3 DNA reads as TGTGCCAGCAGTTTGGCGGGCTCTGATTCACCCCTCCACTTT.